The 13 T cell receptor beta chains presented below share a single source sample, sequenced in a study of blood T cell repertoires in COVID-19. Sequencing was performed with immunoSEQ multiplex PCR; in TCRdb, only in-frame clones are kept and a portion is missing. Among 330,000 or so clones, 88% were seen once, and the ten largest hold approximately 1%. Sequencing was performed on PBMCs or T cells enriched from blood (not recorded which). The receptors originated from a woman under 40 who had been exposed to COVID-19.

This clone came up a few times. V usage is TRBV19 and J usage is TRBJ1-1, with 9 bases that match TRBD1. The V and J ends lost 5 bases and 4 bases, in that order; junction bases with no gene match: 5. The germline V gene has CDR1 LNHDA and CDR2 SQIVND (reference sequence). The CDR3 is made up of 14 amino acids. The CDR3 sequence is CASSEDRGSTEAFF. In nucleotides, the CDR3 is TGTGCCAGTAGTGAAGACAGGGGGAGCACTGAAGCTTTCTTT.

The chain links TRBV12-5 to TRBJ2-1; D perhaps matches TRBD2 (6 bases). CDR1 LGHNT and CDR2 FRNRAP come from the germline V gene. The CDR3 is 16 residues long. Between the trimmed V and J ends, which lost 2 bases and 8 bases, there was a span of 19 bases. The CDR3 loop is CASGLPVREVGYEQFF. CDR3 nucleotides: TGTGCTAGTGGTTTGCCGGTGAGGGAGGTTGGGTATGAGCAGTTCTTC.

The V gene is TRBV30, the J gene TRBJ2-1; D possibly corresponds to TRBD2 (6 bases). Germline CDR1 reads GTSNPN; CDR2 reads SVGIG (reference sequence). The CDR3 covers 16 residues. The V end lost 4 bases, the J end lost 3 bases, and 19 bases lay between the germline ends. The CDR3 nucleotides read TGTGCCTGGATGGAGGGCTCCGGGACTTACTACAATGAGCAGTTCTTC. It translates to CAWMEGSGTYYNEQFF.

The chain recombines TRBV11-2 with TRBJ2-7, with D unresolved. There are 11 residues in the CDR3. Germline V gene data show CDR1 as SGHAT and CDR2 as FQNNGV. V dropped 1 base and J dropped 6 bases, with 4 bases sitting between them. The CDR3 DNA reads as TGTGCCAGCAGCTTAGGGCCCGAGCAGTACTTC. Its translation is CASSLGPEQYF. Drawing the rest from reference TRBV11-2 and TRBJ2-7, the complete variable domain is EAGVAQSPRYKIIEKRQSVAFWCNPISGHATLYWYQQILGQGPKLLIQFQNNGVVDDSQLPKDRFSAERLKGVDSTLKIQPAKLEDSAVYLCASSLGPEQYFGPGTRLTVT.

In DNA form, the CDR3 reads TGCGCCAGCAGCTTTCCAGGGGGTATGAACACTGAAGCTTTCTTT. Translation: CASSFPGGMNTEAFF. V gene TRBV5-1 combines with J gene TRBJ1-1; 7 bases are shared with TRBD1. The CDR3 consists of 15 residues. V gave up 2 bases and J gave up 0 bases; unmatched junction bases: 4. CDR1 SGHRS and CDR2 YFSETQ come from the germline V gene.

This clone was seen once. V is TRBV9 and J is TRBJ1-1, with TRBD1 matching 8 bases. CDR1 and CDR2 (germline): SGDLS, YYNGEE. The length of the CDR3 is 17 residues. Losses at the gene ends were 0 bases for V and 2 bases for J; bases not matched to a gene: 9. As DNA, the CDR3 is TGTGCCAGCAGCGTAGACCTCCCGACAGGGGTTAACACTGAAGCTTTCTTT. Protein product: CASSVDLPTGVNTEAFF.

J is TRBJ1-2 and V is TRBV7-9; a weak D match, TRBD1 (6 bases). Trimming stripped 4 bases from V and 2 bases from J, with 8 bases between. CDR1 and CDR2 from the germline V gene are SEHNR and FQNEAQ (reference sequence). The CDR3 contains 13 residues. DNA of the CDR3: TGTGCCAGCAGCTCAAGGGGGAACTATGGCTACACCTTC. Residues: CASSSRGNYGYTF.

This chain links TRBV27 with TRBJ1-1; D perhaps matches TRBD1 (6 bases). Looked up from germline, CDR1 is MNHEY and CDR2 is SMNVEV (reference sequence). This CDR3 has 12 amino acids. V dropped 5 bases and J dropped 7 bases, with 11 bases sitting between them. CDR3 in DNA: TGTGCCAGCAGTCCACAGGGAATTGAAGCTTTCTTT. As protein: CASSPQGIEAFF.

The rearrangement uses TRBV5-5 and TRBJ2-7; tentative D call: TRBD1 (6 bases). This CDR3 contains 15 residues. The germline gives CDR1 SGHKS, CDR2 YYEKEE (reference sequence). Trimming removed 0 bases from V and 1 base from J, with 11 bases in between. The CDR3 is CASSLADSQSYEQYF. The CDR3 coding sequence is TGTGCCAGCAGCTTGGCGGACAGCCAGTCCTACGAGCAGTACTTC.

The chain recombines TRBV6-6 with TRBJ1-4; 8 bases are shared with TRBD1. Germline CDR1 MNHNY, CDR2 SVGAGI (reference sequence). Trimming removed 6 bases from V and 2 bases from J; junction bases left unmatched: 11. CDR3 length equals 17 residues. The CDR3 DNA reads TGTGCCAGCAGGCGATCAGGGGGCTCTATGACTAATGAAAAACTGTTTTTT. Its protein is CASRRSGGSMTNEKLFF.

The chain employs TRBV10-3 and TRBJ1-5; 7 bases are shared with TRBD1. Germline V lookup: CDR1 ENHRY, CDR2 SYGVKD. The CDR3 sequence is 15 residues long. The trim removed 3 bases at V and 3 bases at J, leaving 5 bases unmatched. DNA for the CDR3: TGTGCCATCAGTGAACAGGGGATCAACAATCAGCCCCAGCATTTT. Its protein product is CAISEQGINNQPQHF.

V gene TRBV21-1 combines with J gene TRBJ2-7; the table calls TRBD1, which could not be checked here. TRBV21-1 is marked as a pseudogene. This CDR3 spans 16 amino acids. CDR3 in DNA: TGTGCCAGCAGCAAAGGCGACAGGCATTTGACGTACGAGCAGTACTTC. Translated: CASSKGDRHLTYEQYF.

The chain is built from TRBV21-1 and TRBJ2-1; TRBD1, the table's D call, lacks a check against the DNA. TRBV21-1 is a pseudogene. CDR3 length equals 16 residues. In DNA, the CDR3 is TGTGCCAGCAGCTCCCGGACAGGGGGCAAGGACAATGAGCAGTTCTTC. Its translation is CASSSRTGGKDNEQFF.